The rows below give T cell receptor beta chains drawn from one sample of a study of molecular identifiers for immune sequencing clone quantification. TCRdb reanalysed the PCR reads using MiXCR and keeps one entry per CDR3 protein. The profile shows under 800,000 distinct CDR3 sequences, 25% of them singletons. Sequencing input: naive CD8+ T cells from blood, with Jurkat cell RNA spiked in. These receptors were obtained from a human donor in good health. Some libraries in this study had Jurkat cell RNA spiked in. Both conserved end residues are part of each CDR3. A D gene is named only where the DNA matches it firmly. Expanded clones are given a class, and other clones once, few, many or no size at all.

J gene: TRBJ2-5; D gene: TRBD2; V gene: TRBV7-9; clone size: few; CDR3 length: 15; CDR3 protein: CASSSGTSAANSQYF; CDR3 DNA: TGTGCCAGCAGCTCCGGGACTAGCGCCGCTAATTCCCAGTACTTC
J gene: TRBJ2-7; D gene: -; V gene: TRBV7-2; clone size: few; CDR3 length: 16; CDR3 protein: CASSPRPWQISYEQYF; CDR3 DNA: TGTGCCAGCAGCCCCAGACCGTGGCAGATCTCCTACGAGCAGTACTTC
J gene: TRBJ2-7; D gene: -; V gene: TRBV18; clone size: -; CDR3 length: 15; CDR3 protein: CASSPPVGGVYEQYF; CDR3 DNA: TGTGCCAGCTCACCACCGGTAGGTGGGGTATACGAGCAGTACTTC
J gene: TRBJ2-5; D gene: -; V gene: TRBV7-9; clone size: few; CDR3 length: 14; CDR3 protein: CASSADKFQETQYF; CDR3 DNA: TGTGCCAGCAGCGCAGACAAATTCCAAGAGACCCAGTACTTC
J gene: TRBJ2-2; D gene: -; V gene: TRBV12-3/TRBV12-4; clone size: few; CDR3 length: 14; CDR3 protein: CASSISGITGELFF; CDR3 DNA: TGTGCCAGCAGTATTAGCGGAATTACCGGGGAGCTGTTTTTT
J gene: TRBJ2-3; D gene: TRBD2; V gene: TRBV11-2; clone size: many; CDR3 length: 16; CDR3 protein: CASSLRSGGSTDTQYF; CDR3 DNA: TGTGCCAGCAGCTTAAGAAGCGGGGGTAGCACAGATACGCAGTATTTT
J gene: TRBJ2-1; D gene: TRBD2; V gene: TRBV27; clone size: -; CDR3 length: 16; CDR3 protein: CASSTPAGWGVGEQFF; CDR3 DNA: TGTGCCAGCAGTACCCCAGCGGGGTGGGGGGTTGGTGAGCAGTTCTTC
J gene: TRBJ2-2; D gene: TRBD2; V gene: TRBV10-3; clone size: few; CDR3 length: 13; CDR3 protein: CAIELAGAGELFF; CDR3 DNA: TGTGCCATAGAGCTAGCGGGAGCCGGGGAGCTGTTTTTT
J gene: TRBJ1-1; D gene: -; V gene: TRBV9; clone size: many; CDR3 length: 12; CDR3 protein: CASSVVGGEAFF; CDR3 DNA: TGTGCCAGCAGCGTAGTAGGAGGTGAAGCTTTCTTT
J gene: TRBJ2-3; D gene: TRBD2; V gene: TRBV9; clone size: -; CDR3 length: 16; CDR3 protein: CASSLQGGFSTDTQYF; CDR3 DNA: TGTGCCAGCAGCCTCCAGGGAGGGTTCAGCACAGATACGCAGTATTTT
J gene: TRBJ1-2; D gene: -; V gene: TRBV19; clone size: -; CDR3 length: 16; CDR3 protein: CATGIFGQRMMLGYTF; CDR3 DNA: TGTGCCACTGGGATCTTCGGACAGCGGATGATGCTTGGCTACACCTTC
J gene: TRBJ2-1; D gene: TRBD1; V gene: TRBV6-5; clone size: few; CDR3 length: 15; CDR3 protein: CASSPSTGSGSEQFF; CDR3 DNA: TGTGCCAGCAGTCCATCGACAGGGTCGGGGAGTGAGCAGTTCTTC
J gene: TRBJ2-1; D gene: -; V gene: TRBV30; clone size: many; CDR3 length: 12; CDR3 protein: CAWSDRYNEQFF; CDR3 DNA: TGTGCCTGGAGTGACCGTTACAATGAGCAGTTCTTC
J gene: TRBJ2-2; D gene: -; V gene: TRBV7-6; clone size: -; CDR3 length: 14; CDR3 protein: CASSFARADGELFF; CDR3 DNA: TGTGCCAGCAGCTTTGCCAGGGCCGACGGGGAGCTGTTTTTT
J gene: TRBJ2-7; D gene: -; V gene: TRBV7-9; clone size: many; CDR3 length: 14; CDR3 protein: CASSFPGLLRAQYF; CDR3 DNA: TGTGCCAGCAGCTTCCCAGGGCTACTACGCGCGCAGTACTTC
J gene: TRBJ1-5; D gene: -; V gene: TRBV28; clone size: many; CDR3 length: 12; CDR3 protein: CASSFGYQPQHF; CDR3 DNA: TGTGCCAGCAGTTTTGGGTACCAGCCCCAGCATTTT
J gene: TRBJ1-2; D gene: TRBD1; V gene: TRBV7-9; clone size: few; CDR3 length: 16; CDR3 protein: CASSLEGQGARYGYTF; CDR3 DNA: TGTGCCAGCAGCTTAGAGGGACAGGGGGCGCGATATGGCTACACCTTC
J gene: TRBJ2-3; D gene: TRBD2; V gene: TRBV6-5; clone size: many; CDR3 length: 16; CDR3 protein: CASSPFSGSMPDTQYF; CDR3 DNA: TGTGCCAGCAGCCCTTTTAGCGGGAGTATGCCAGATACGCAGTATTTT
J gene: TRBJ2-7; D gene: -; V gene: TRBV23-1; clone size: many; CDR3 length: 16; CDR3 protein: CASSQRFRGLYYEQYF; CDR3 DNA: TGCGCCAGCAGTCAAAGGTTCAGGGGTCTATACTACGAGCAGTACTTC
J gene: TRBJ2-3; D gene: -; V gene: TRBV3-1; clone size: many; CDR3 length: 14; CDR3 protein: CASSQGGSTDTQYF; CDR3 DNA: TGCGCCAGCAGCCAAGGCGGATCCACAGATACGCAGTATTTT
J gene: TRBJ1-5; D gene: -; V gene: TRBV12-3/TRBV12-4; clone size: many; CDR3 length: 15; CDR3 protein: CASTDSLYSNQPQHF; CDR3 DNA: TGTGCCAGCACCGACAGTCTATATAGCAATCAGCCCCAGCATTTT
J gene: TRBJ2-7; D gene: TRBD1; V gene: TRBV5-4; clone size: few; CDR3 length: 15; CDR3 protein: CASSFRQGTTYEQYF; CDR3 DNA: TGTGCCAGCAGCTTTCGACAGGGAACTACCTACGAGCAGTACTTC
J gene: TRBJ2-6; D gene: TRBD2; V gene: TRBV6-5; clone size: -; CDR3 length: 21; CDR3 protein: CASSYSSVEREGRCGANVLTF; CDR3 DNA: TGTGCCAGCAGTTACTCGTCGGTCGAGCGGGAGGGCCGGTGCGGGGCCAACGTCCTGACTTTC
J gene: TRBJ2-3; D gene: -; V gene: TRBV12-3/TRBV12-4; clone size: many; CDR3 length: 13; CDR3 protein: CASRILGGDTQYF; CDR3 DNA: TGTGCCAGCAGGATACTAGGCGGAGATACGCAGTATTTT
J gene: TRBJ1-1; D gene: -; V gene: TRBV12-3/TRBV12-4; clone size: few; CDR3 length: 13; CDR3 protein: CASSFQSNTEAFF; CDR3 DNA: TGTGCCAGCAGTTTTCAATCGAACACTGAAGCTTTCTTT
J gene: TRBJ1-2; D gene: -; V gene: TRBV14; clone size: many; CDR3 length: 13; CDR3 protein: CASSQVGEDGYTF; CDR3 DNA: TGTGCCAGCAGCCAAGTTGGGGAGGATGGCTACACCTTC
J gene: TRBJ1-1; D gene: -; V gene: TRBV5-8; clone size: -; CDR3 length: 15; CDR3 protein: CASSLARAGNTEAFF; CDR3 DNA: TGTGCCAGCAGCTTGGCCAGGGCAGGGAACACTGAAGCTTTCTTT
J gene: TRBJ2-5; D gene: -; V gene: TRBV20-1; clone size: -; CDR3 length: 11; CDR3 protein: CSARSEETQYF; CDR3 DNA: TGCAGTGCTAGGTCAGAAGAGACCCAGTACTTC
J gene: TRBJ2-3; D gene: TRBD2; V gene: TRBV7-6; clone size: -; CDR3 length: 17; CDR3 protein: CASSLATSGSFADTQYF; CDR3 DNA: TGTGCCAGCAGCTTGGCGACTAGCGGGAGTTTCGCAGATACGCAGTATTTT
J gene: TRBJ1-1; D gene: -; V gene: TRBV7-9; clone size: once; CDR3 length: 15; CDR3 protein: CASSSRDRSSTETFF; CDR3 DNA: TGTGCCAGCAGCTCGAGAGACAGGAGTAGTACTGAAACTTTCTTT
J gene: TRBJ2-2; D gene: -; V gene: TRBV27; clone size: -; CDR3 length: 15; CDR3 protein: CASSLLPANTGELFF; CDR3 DNA: TGTGCCAGCAGTCTCCTACCCGCGAACACCGGGGAGCTGTTTTTT
J gene: TRBJ1-1; D gene: -; V gene: TRBV19; clone size: -; CDR3 length: 15; CDR3 protein: CASSIMRAGDTEAFF; CDR3 DNA: TGTGCCAGTAGTATCATGAGAGCCGGGGACACTGAAGCTTTCTTT
J gene: TRBJ2-2; D gene: TRBD2; V gene: TRBV19; clone size: few; CDR3 length: 16; CDR3 protein: CASSMTAGGSPGELFF; CDR3 DNA: TGTGCCAGTAGTATGACAGCGGGAGGGTCCCCCGGGGAGCTGTTTTTT
J gene: TRBJ1-2; D gene: -; V gene: TRBV10-3; clone size: few; CDR3 length: 14; CDR3 protein: CAISQTGDTDGYTF; CDR3 DNA: TGTGCCATCAGTCAAACTGGGGACACCGATGGCTACACCTTC
J gene: TRBJ2-3; D gene: -; V gene: TRBV7-7; clone size: few; CDR3 length: 13; CDR3 protein: CASSRDRTDTQYF; CDR3 DNA: TGTGCCAGCAGTCGCGACAGGACAGATACGCAGTATTTT
J gene: TRBJ1-1; D gene: -; V gene: TRBV12-3/TRBV12-4; clone size: many; CDR3 length: 16; CDR3 protein: CASSLVRTEMNTEAFF; CDR3 DNA: TGTGCCAGCAGTTTAGTGAGGACAGAAATGAACACTGAAGCTTTCTTT
J gene: TRBJ2-1; D gene: -; V gene: TRBV12-5; clone size: many; CDR3 length: 14; CDR3 protein: CASGLVRPEDEQFF; CDR3 DNA: TGTGCTAGTGGTTTGGTACGACCCGAGGATGAGCAGTTCTTC
J gene: TRBJ2-2; D gene: -; V gene: TRBV24-1; clone size: many; CDR3 length: 12; CDR3 protein: CATSGISGELFF; CDR3 DNA: TGTGCCACCTCAGGAATCTCCGGGGAGCTGTTTTTT
J gene: TRBJ2-3; D gene: -; V gene: TRBV13; clone size: few; CDR3 length: 17; CDR3 protein: CASSSLADPGGTDTQYF; CDR3 DNA: TGTGCCAGCAGCTCCTTAGCCGACCCTGGTGGCACAGATACGCAGTATTTT
J gene: TRBJ2-2; D gene: -; V gene: TRBV6-5; clone size: -; CDR3 length: 15; CDR3 protein: CASSYSMRPGGELFF; CDR3 DNA: TGTGCCAGCAGTTACTCGATGCGGCCCGGCGGGGAGCTGTTTTTT
J gene: TRBJ2-3; D gene: TRBD1; V gene: TRBV27; clone size: -; CDR3 length: 18; CDR3 protein: CASSWGEQGPASTDTQYF; CDR3 DNA: TGTGCCAGCAGTTGGGGCGAACAGGGGCCGGCCTCCACAGATACGCAGTATTTT
J gene: TRBJ2-7; D gene: -; V gene: TRBV19; clone size: -; CDR3 length: 14; CDR3 protein: CASSMTGPPYEQHF; CDR3 DNA: TGTGCCAGTAGTATGACAGGTCCCCCCTACGAGCAGCACTTC